This T cell receptor (beta chain) emerged from a study of T cells of healthy individuals. V dropped 2 bases and J dropped 4; count of bases not matched to a gene: 7. Germline-derived CDR1 and CDR2 are SGHRS and YFSETQ. This CDR3 is 15 amino acids long. This clonotype has a count of ten or more. A single record per CDR3 protein comes from TCRdb applying MiXCR to the 5' RACE reads. The sample yields about 57,000 distinct CDR3 sequences, roughly 17% seen once. The receptor was derived from a human donor in good health. This chain uses TRBV5-1 with TRBJ2-7; 9 bases align to TRBD1. This CDR3 is CASSFGTGGPYEQYF. Here the CDR3 DNA reads TGCGCCAGCAGCTTCGGAACAGGGGGCCCGTACGAGCAGTACTTC. The full variable domain, rest sourced from reference TRBV5-1 and TRBJ2-7, is KAGVTQTPRYLIKTRGQQVTLSCSPISGHRSVSWYQQTPGQGLQFLFEYFSETQRNKGNFPGRFSGRQFSNSRSEMNVSTLELGDSALYLCASSFGTGGPYEQYFGPGTRLTVT.